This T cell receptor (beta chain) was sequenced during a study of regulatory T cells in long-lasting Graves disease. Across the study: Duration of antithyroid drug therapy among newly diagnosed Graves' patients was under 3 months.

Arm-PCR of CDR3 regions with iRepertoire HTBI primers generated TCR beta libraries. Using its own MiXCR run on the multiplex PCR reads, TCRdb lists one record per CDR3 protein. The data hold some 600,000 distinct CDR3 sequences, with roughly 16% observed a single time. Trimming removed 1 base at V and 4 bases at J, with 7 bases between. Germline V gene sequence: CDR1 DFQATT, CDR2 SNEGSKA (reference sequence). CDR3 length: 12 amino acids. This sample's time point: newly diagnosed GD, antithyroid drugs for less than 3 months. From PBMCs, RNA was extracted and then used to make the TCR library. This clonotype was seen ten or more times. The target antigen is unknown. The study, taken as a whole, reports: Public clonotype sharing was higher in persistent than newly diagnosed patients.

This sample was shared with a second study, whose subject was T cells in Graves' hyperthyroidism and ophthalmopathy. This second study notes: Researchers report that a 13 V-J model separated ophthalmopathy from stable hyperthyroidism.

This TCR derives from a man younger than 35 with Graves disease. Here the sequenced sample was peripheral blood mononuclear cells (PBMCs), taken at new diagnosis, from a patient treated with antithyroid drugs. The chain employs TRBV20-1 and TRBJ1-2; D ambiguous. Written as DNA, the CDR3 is TGCAGTGCTAGAGTTACACTCTATGGCTACACCTTC. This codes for CSARVTLYGYTF.